The 24 T cell receptor beta chains reported below all come from one sample, sequenced in a study of blood T cell repertoires in COVID-19. The method was immunoSEQ multiplex PCR; TCRdb's version includes in-frame clones alone and lacks a portion of them. The table has 250,000 to 350,000 clones, 88% seen once; the top ten hold 2.5% to 3.5%. Material for sequencing was PBMCs or T cells enriched from blood (not recorded which). All receptors derive from a woman between 45 and 65 years old who had recovered from COVID-19.

The genes are TRBV9 and TRBJ1-1; D might be TRBD1 (6 bases). Germline values: CDR1 SGDLS, CDR2 YYNGEE. The CDR3 spans 14 residues. V lost 6 bases to trimming and J lost 4 bases, with 16 bases between them. This CDR3 is CASTRTGRVTEAFF. The CDR3 region has the DNA TGTGCCAGCACACGAACAGGGCGGGTCACTGAAGCTTTCTTT.

The V gene is TRBV27, the J gene TRBJ2-4; TRBD1 matches 8 bases. CDR1 MNHEY and CDR2 SMNVEV come from the germline V gene (reference sequence). Trimming took 6 bases from V and 6 from J; bases not matched to a gene: 7. The CDR3 length is 14 residues. CDR3 region: CASSYRGWGNIQYF. CDR3 DNA: TGTGCCAGCAGCTACAGGGGGTGGGGAAACATTCAGTACTTC.

The gene calls are TRBV12-3 or TRBV12-4 and TRBJ2-3; D unclear. Trimming shortened V by 1 base and J by 7 bases, and 6 bases separated the two germline ends. This CDR3 is built from 12 residues. The CDR3 nucleotides read TGTGCCAGCAGTTTAGGCGGTTATACGCAGTATTTT. It specifies CASSLGGYTQYF.

The chain links TRBV28 to TRBJ1-3; no reliable D call. The CDR3 is 15 residues long. Germline V lookup: CDR1 MDHEN, CDR2 SYDVKM. Between the trimmed V and J ends, which lost 6 bases and 0 bases, there was a span of 12 bases. The CDR3 protein is CASSSARSSGNTIYF. In nucleotides, the CDR3 is TGTGCCAGCAGCTCTGCGAGGAGCTCTGGAAACACCATATATTTT.

V gene TRBV30 combines with J gene TRBJ1-1; D not resolved. Per germline, CDR1 GTSNPN and CDR2 SVGIG (reference sequence). The ends were cut back, 0 bases at V and 0 bases at J, with 5 bases in the middle. The CDR3 extends over 13 amino acids. The DNA for the CDR3 is TGTGCCTGGAGTGTCCTTATGAACACTGAAGCTTTCTTT. Residues: CAWSVLMNTEAFF.

This chain connects TRBV7-2 to TRBJ2-7; 10 nucleotides line up with TRBD2. The CDR3 totals 14 residues. V was pared by 8 bases and J by 5 bases, with 9 bases of the junction left unmatched. CDR1 SGHTA and CDR2 FQGNSA come from the germline V gene. In DNA, the CDR3 is TGTGCCAGCCGTAATAGCGGGAGGCCGGACGAGCAGTACTTC. It encodes CASRNSGRPDEQYF.

The V gene is TRBV7-3, the J gene TRBJ2-1; 9 positions match TRBD2. The V gene's germline CDR1 is SGHTA and CDR2 FQGTGA. The CDR3 consists of 17 residues. The J segment lost 7 bases and the V segment lost 1 base, leaving 11 bases of the junction unmatched. The CDR3 is CASSLNGGRVPTNEQFF. The CDR3 nucleotides read TGTGCCAGCAGCTTAAATGGCGGGAGGGTTCCTACGAATGAGCAGTTCTTC. The variable domain in full, with the rest retrieved from reference TRBV7-3 and TRBJ2-1, is GAGVSQTPSNKVTEKGKYVELRCDPISGHTALYWYRQSLGQGPEFLIYFQGTGAADDSGLPNDRFFAVRPEGSVSTLKIQRTERGDSAVYLCASSLNGGRVPTNEQFFGPGTRLTVL.

The chain couples TRBV10-3 to TRBJ2-7, with unresolved D. With 5 bases removed from V and 2 bases from J, the gap between germline ends came to 13 bases. This CDR3 spans 14 amino acids. Germline V gives CDR1 ENHRY, CDR2 SYGVKD. CDR3 sequence: CAISNYLVTYEQYF. The CDR3 bases are TGTGCCATCAGTAACTACTTGGTGACCTACGAGCAGTACTTC.

Here the CDR3 DNA reads TGTGCCAGCAGCCGCCTAGCGGGAGCTTCTTACGAGCAGTACTTC. Its protein product is CASSRLAGASYEQYF. V and J are TRBV27 and TRBJ2-7; 10 positions agree with TRBD2. Germline V lookup: CDR1 MNHEY, CDR2 SMNVEV (reference sequence). J lost 4 bases, V lost 6 bases, and 9 bases had no gene match. The CDR3 loop spans 15 amino acids.

The rearrangement links TRBV11-3 to TRBJ2-7; 8 bases map to TRBD1. This CDR3 spans 15 amino acids. Losses at the gene ends were 1 base for V and 3 bases for J; bases not matched to a gene: 5. Germline V lookup: CDR1 SGHNT, CDR2 YENEEA. CDR3 amino acids: CASSLGRTGFYEQYF. The CDR3, as DNA: TGTGCCAGCAGCTTAGGCCGGACAGGGTTCTACGAGCAGTACTTC. Together with reference TRBV11-3 and TRBJ2-7, the CDR3 gives the full variable domain: EAGVVQSPRYKIIEKKQPVAFWCNPISGHNTLYWYLQNLGQGPELLIRYENEEAVDDSQLPKDRFSAERLKGVDSTLKIQPAELGDSAVYLCASSLGRTGFYEQYFGPGTRLTVT.

This CDR3 reads CASSPWTGVNEKLFF. The CDR3 nucleotides read TGTGCCAGCAGCCCCTGGACAGGAGTAAATGAAAAACTGTTTTTT. The chain employs TRBV9 and TRBJ1-4; 7 nucleotides match TRBD1. Per germline, CDR1 SGDLS and CDR2 YYNGEE. The CDR3 covers 15 residues. V was pared by 4 bases and J by 5 bases, with 8 bases of the junction left unmatched.

This chain joins TRBV5-1 and TRBJ2-7; 8 bases are a match to TRBD1. With 4 bases clipped from V and 0 bases from J, the junction kept 6 bases outside the gene matches. CDR1 is SGHRS, CDR2 YFSETQ, per germline. The CDR3 is 15 amino acids. CDR3 in amino acids: CASSRDRGPSYEQYF. CDR3 DNA: TGCGCCAGCAGCCGTGACAGGGGACCCTCCTACGAGCAGTACTTC.

A few counts support this clone. The chain employs TRBV27 and TRBJ1-5, with TRBD1 matching 9 bases. Germline CDR1 reads MNHEY; CDR2 reads SMNVEV (reference sequence). The CDR3 runs 16 residues. J lost 4 bases, V lost 3 bases, and 7 bases had no gene match. CDR3 DNA: TGTGCCAGCAGTTTTAGTAGGACAGGGGAAAATCAGCCCCAGCATTTT. It specifies CASSFSRTGENQPQHF.

The V gene is TRBV5-6, the J gene TRBJ2-2, with 9 bases identical to TRBD2. The CDR3 is 15 residues long. Germline V gives CDR1 SGHDT, CDR2 YYEEEE. Trimming removed 3 bases from V and 6 bases from J; junction bases left unmatched: 6. CDR3 loop: CASSSLAGEAGELFF. CDR3 DNA: TGTGCCAGCAGCTCCTTAGCGGGAGAGGCCGGGGAGCTGTTTTTT. Based on the CDR3 plus reference TRBV5-6 and TRBJ2-2, the full variable domain is DAGVTQSPTHLIKTRGQQVTLRCSPKSGHDTVSWYQQALGQGPQFIFQYYEEEERQRGNFPDRFSGHQFPNYSSELNVNALLLGDSALYLCASSSLAGEAGELFFGEGSRLTVL.

To note about this clone: A junction end diverges from the germline sequence, so it may reflect a read error. Here the CDR3 DNA reads TGTGCTGTGAGAAACGCCAAAACGCCTCTCTTC. Its translation is CAVRNAKTPLF. This chain uses TRBV6-6 with TRBJ1-2; D gene uncertain. Germline V CDR1 and CDR2: MNHNY, SVGAGI (reference sequence). This CDR3 has 11 amino acids.

The chain joins TRBV6-2 or TRBV6-3 to TRBJ1-2, with a weak D call TRBD1 (5 bases). V shed 0 bases and J shed 4 bases, with 12 bases lying between them. Germline V lookup: CDR1 MNHEY, CDR2 SVGEGT. The CDR3 contains 15 residues. CDR3 amino acids: CASSYSPTDSYGYTF. Here the CDR3 DNA reads TGTGCCAGCAGTTACTCCCCGACAGACTCCTATGGCTACACCTTC.

J is TRBJ1-5 and V is TRBV28, with D maybe TRBD1 (6 bases). Trimming pared 5 bases from V and 9 bases from J, leaving 17 bases between. The germline V gene encodes CDR1 MDHEN and CDR2 SYDVKM. CDR3 length: 14 residues. DNA for the CDR3: TGTGCCAGCAGTCAACAGGGATCCCTCCGGCCCCAGCATTTT. Translated, it gives CASSQQGSLRPQHF.

The chain combines TRBV7-2 with TRBJ2-7; D gene uncertain. The CDR3 is made up of 13 amino acids. The germline gives CDR1 SGHTA, CDR2 FQGNSA. The germline V and J ends were trimmed by 0 bases and 7 bases, with 10 bases remaining between them. The CDR3 spells CASSLAAGREQYF. The CDR3 nucleotides read TGTGCCAGCAGCTTAGCCGCAGGAAGAGAGCAGTACTTC.

This clone was counted a single time. V and J are TRBV19 and TRBJ2-1; perhaps TRBD1 as D (6 bases). V was shortened by 4 bases and J by 0 bases, with 10 bases between the two germline ends. Germline V CDR1 and CDR2: LNHDA, SQIVND (reference sequence). The CDR3 spans 15 residues. This CDR3 reads CASSRQAFSYNEQFF. The CDR3 nucleotides are TGTGCCAGTAGTAGACAGGCCTTCTCCTACAATGAGCAGTTCTTC.

The chain links TRBV9 to TRBJ2-5; a possible D gene is TRBD1 (6 bases). Trimming shortened V by 0 bases and J by 1 base, and 7 bases separated the two germline ends. Germline V CDR1 and CDR2: SGDLS, YYNGEE. The CDR3 sequence is 14 residues long. The CDR3 DNA reads as TGTGCCAGCAGCGTAGGGGGGCCCCAAGAGACCCAGTACTTC. It encodes CASSVGGPQETQYF.

The rearrangement joins TRBV27 to TRBJ2-3, with TRBD2 as a possible D gene (5 bases). Trimming removed 3 bases at V and 0 bases at J, with 7 bases between. The CDR3 spans 14 residues. Germline loops: CDR1 MNHEY, CDR2 SMNVEV (reference sequence). CDR3 sequence reads: CASSFRTSTDTQYF. DNA of the CDR3: TGTGCCAGCAGTTTCCGGACTAGCACAGATACGCAGTATTTT.

The chain joins TRBV19 to TRBJ1-3; 8 nucleotides line up with TRBD1. The V gene end was trimmed by 5 bases and the J gene end by 2 bases; junction bases not matched to a gene: 8. The germline V gene has CDR1 LNHDA and CDR2 SQIVND (reference sequence). The CDR3 covers 16 residues. CDR3 bases: TGTGCCAGTAGTCGGAGGGACAGGAGGACTGGAAACACCATATATTTT. It is translated as CASSRRDRRTGNTIYF. The variable domain in full, with the rest retrieved from reference TRBV19 and TRBJ1-3, is DGGITQSPKYLFRKEGQNVTLSCEQNLNHDAMYWYRQDPGQGLRLIYYSQIVNDFQKGDIAEGYSVSREKKESFPLTVTSAQKNPTAFYLCASSRRDRRTGNTIYFGEGSWLTVV.

The rearrangement joins TRBV28 to TRBJ2-5, with D possibly TRBD1 on 5 matching bases. CDR1 MDHEN and CDR2 SYDVKM come from the germline V gene. V was trimmed by 4 bases and J by 7 bases, leaving 16 bases between them. The CDR3 has 14 residues. The CDR3 loop is CASSSFVGPRTQYF. The CDR3 bases are TGTGCCAGCAGTTCCTTCGTGGGGCCCAGGACCCAGTACTTC. Looking up the rest from reference TRBV28 and TRBJ2-5 gives the full variable domain: DVKVTQSSRYLVKRTGEKVFLECVQDMDHENMFWYRQDPGLGLRLIYFSYDVKMKEKGDIPEGYSVSREKKERFSLILESASTNQTSMYLCASSSFVGPRTQYFGPGTRLLVL.

The chain employs TRBV7-2 and TRBJ1-5; tentatively, D is TRBD1 (6 bases). V shed 4 bases and J shed 6 bases, with 16 bases lying between them. Germline CDR1 reads SGHTA; CDR2 reads FQGNSA. The CDR3 covers 15 residues. The CDR3 sequence is CASSSGTNLGQPQHF. CDR3 sequence (DNA): TGTGCCAGCAGCTCCGGGACAAATCTGGGTCAGCCCCAGCATTTT.